The rows below give T cell receptor beta chains drawn from one sample of a study of identifying expanded T cells in peripheral blood. Sequenced by immunoSEQ multiplex PCR; TCRdb stores in-frame clones only, minus some. The data hold roughly 96,000 clones, with 88% observed a single time. The material sequenced was blood. These receptors all come from a person aged 18-70 years in good health. Both conserved end residues are part of each CDR3. The D gene is left open where the match is weak. Size tells how often a clone was seen (once, few, many) or the class of an expanded clone, and some rows leave it out.

clone_size	v_call	d_call	j_call	cdr3_nt	cdr3_aa
NA	TRBV5-1	TRBD1	TRBJ2-5	TGCGCCAGCAGCAACCTCAGGGGGTACCAAGAGACCCAGTACTTC	CASSNLRGYQETQYF
NA	TRBV25-1	TRBD1	TRBJ2-7	TGTGCCAGCAGTGAATTGGGGACAGGGGGCTACGAGCAGCACTTC	CASSELGTGGYEQHF
NA	TRBV5-1	NA	TRBJ2-1	TGCGCCAGCAGCCTAGACAAGAACAATGAGCAGTTCTTC	CASSLDKNNEQFF
once	TRBV18	NA	TRBJ1-4	TGTGCCAGCTCACCCTTGATCTCCGGATCAAAACTGTTTTTT	CASSPLISGSKLFF
few	TRBV5-4	TRBD2	TRBJ2-5	TGTGCCAGCAGCTTGGTGGCTAGCGGGAGAGGGGGTGTGCAAGAGACCCAGTACTTC	CASSLVASGRGGVQETQYF
NA	TRBV6-5	TRBD1	TRBJ2-7	TGTGCCAGCAGTTACGTGGGACAGGGGTACGAGCAGTACTTC	CASSYVGQGYEQYF
NA	TRBV11-3	TRBD2	TRBJ2-1	TGTGCCAGCAGCCCTAGGGCTAGCGGGAATGGTGAGCAGTTCTTC	CASSPRASGNGEQFF
NA	TRBV5-1	NA	TRBJ2-1	TGCGCCAGCAGCGGGAAGGGAGCGGACCGTCCGGGGTACAATGAGCAGTTCTTC	CASSGKGADRPGYNEQFF
NA	TRBV5-1	NA	TRBJ2-3	TGCGCCAGCAGCCCAGGACAGGGAGGGTCTGATACGCAGTATTTT	CASSPGQGGSDTQYF
NA	TRBV25-1	NA	TRBJ1-2	TGTGCCAGCAGTTCGCGGGACTGGGGGAAGAGCTACACCTTC	CASSSRDWGKSYTF
NA	TRBV2	NA	TRBJ1-1	TGTGCCAGCAGTGAAGAGGGCGGGATTGGAACTGAAGCTTTCTTT	CASSEEGGIGTEAFF
NA	TRBV9	TRBD2	TRBJ2-2	TGTGCCAGCAGCCCAAGGACTAGCGGGGAACTACAGGGGGAGCTGTTTTTT	CASSPRTSGELQGELFF
NA	TRBV14	NA	TRBJ1-2	TGTGCCAGCAGCCAAGATCTTCGGAGCCTCTATGGCTACACCTTC	CASSQDLRSLYGYTF
NA	TRBV30	TRBD1	TRBJ2-7	TGTGCCTGGAGTGTACGAAGGACAGGCGGGGAGCAGTACTTC	CAWSVRRTGGEQYF
NA	TRBV6-6	NA	TRBJ2-1	TGTGCCAGCAGTTACACACTCAATGAGCAGTTCTTC	CASSYTLNEQFF
NA	TRBV7-7	NA	TRBJ2-2	TGTGCCAGCAGCCCCAGCCTAGGTAACACCGGGGAGCTGTTTTTT	CASSPSLGNTGELFF
NA	TRBV2	TRBD1	TRBJ1-5	TGTGCCAGCAGTGAACCGGAAGGGGGCATGGATCAGCCCCAGCATTTT	CASSEPEGGMDQPQHF
few	TRBV18	NA	TRBJ1-2	TGTGCCAGCTCACCCCAGGACAGCTACAACTATGGCTACACCTTC	CASSPQDSYNYGYTF
few	TRBV15	NA	TRBJ1-5	TGTGCCACCAGACGGGAGACCAATCAGCCCCAGCATTTT	CATRRETNQPQHF
NA	TRBV6-5	NA	TRBJ1-2	TGTGCCAGCAGTTCGTCTATCGGCTACACCTTC	CASSSSIGYTF
NA	TRBV5-1	TRBD1	TRBJ2-1	TGCGCCAGCAGCTCCGGGACAGGCACCTACAATGAGCAGTTCTTC	CASSSGTGTYNEQFF
NA	TRBV30	TRBD2	TRBJ2-1	TGTGCCTGGAGTGGGACTAGCGGGAGGTTCAATGAGCAGTTCTTC	CAWSGTSGRFNEQFF
once	TRBV5-1	NA	TRBJ1-4	TGCGCCAGCAGCTCCGACCAGGGGTTTTCGGGAAAACTGTTTTTT	CASSSDQGFSGKLFF
NA	TRBV27	NA	TRBJ2-7	TGTGCCAGCAGTCTCCGAGGGGGGGCGGGATCCTACGAGCAGTACTTC	CASSLRGGAGSYEQYF
NA	TRBV5-1	NA	TRBJ1-1	TGCGCCAGCAGCAGAAGCCCCCCTTCCAACACTGAAGCTTTCTTT	CASSRSPPSNTEAFF
once	TRBV6-5	NA	TRBJ1-2	TGTGCCACCCGCCTGGATGGCTACACCTTC	CATRLDGYTF
NA	TRBV7-2	NA	TRBJ2-3	TGTGCCAGCAGCTTAGGTGAATCGACAGATACGCAGTATTTT	CASSLGESTDTQYF
NA	TRBV5-4	NA	TRBJ1-3	TGTGCCAGCAGCCGGGACATCTCTGGAAACACCATATATTTT	CASSRDISGNTIYF
NA	TRBV6-5	NA	TRBJ2-1	TGTGCCAGCAGTGGCCCCATGAATGTGAATGAGCAGTTCTTC	CASSGPMNVNEQFF